Detailed here is one T cell receptor beta chain. Sequencing used immunoSEQ multiplex PCR; TCRdb keeps in-frame clones, though not all of them. The top ten hold around 19% of the sample, which has roughly 150,000 clones, around 84% seen once. The entry originates in a study of blood T cell repertoires in COVID-19. In the study overall: Donors in the United States, Italy and Spain gave samples during acute or convalescent COVID-19.

CDR1 is LGHDT and CDR2 is YNNKEL in the germline V gene (reference sequence). The germline V and J ends were trimmed by 10 bases and 6 bases, with 18 bases remaining between them. This CDR3 spans 13 amino acids. This receptor was taken from a woman older than 75 with acute or convalescent COVID-19. V gene TRBV3-1 (or the pseudogene TRBV3-2) combines with J gene TRBJ1-1; possible D gene TRBD1, 6 bases. Sequenced: peripheral blood. This chain's CDR3 is CATSQGSMAEAFF. Here the CDR3 DNA reads TGTGCCACGTCTCAGGGGTCGATGGCTGAAGCTTTCTTT.